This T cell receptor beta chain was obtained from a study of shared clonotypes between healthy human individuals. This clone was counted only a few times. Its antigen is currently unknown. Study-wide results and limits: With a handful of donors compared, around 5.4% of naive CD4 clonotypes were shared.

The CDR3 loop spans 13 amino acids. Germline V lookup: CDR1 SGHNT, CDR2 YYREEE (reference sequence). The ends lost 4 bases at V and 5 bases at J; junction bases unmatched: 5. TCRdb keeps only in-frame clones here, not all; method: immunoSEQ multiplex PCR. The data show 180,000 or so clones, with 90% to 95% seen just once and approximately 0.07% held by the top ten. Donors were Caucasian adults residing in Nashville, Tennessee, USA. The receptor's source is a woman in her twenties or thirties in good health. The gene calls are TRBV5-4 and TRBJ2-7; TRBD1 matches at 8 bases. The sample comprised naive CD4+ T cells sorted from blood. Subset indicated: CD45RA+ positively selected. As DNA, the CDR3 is TGTGCCAGCAGCCGCGACAGGGGCGACGAGCAGTACTTC. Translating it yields CASSRDRGDEQYF.